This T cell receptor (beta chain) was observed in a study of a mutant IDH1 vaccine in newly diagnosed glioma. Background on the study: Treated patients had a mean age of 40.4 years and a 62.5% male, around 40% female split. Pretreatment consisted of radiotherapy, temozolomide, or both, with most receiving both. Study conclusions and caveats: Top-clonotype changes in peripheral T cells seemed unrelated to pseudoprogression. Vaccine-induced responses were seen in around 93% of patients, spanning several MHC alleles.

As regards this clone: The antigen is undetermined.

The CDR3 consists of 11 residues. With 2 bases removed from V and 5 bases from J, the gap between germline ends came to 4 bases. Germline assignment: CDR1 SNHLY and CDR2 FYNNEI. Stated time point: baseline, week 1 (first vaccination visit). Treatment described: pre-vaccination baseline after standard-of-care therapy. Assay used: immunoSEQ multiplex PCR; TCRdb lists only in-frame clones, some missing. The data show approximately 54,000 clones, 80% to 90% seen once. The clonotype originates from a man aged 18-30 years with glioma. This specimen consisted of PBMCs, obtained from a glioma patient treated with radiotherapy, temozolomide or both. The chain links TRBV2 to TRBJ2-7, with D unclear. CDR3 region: CASSEFNEQYF. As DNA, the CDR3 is TGTGCCAGCAGTGAATTCAACGAGCAGTACTTC.